This is a list of T cell receptor beta chains from one sample in a study of blood T cell repertoires in COVID-19. Assay used: immunoSEQ multiplex PCR; TCRdb lists only in-frame clones, some missing. The table shows fewer than 350,000 clones, with 80% to 95% occurring only once. The sample taken for sequencing was peripheral blood. The receptors shown here come from a woman aged 30 to 39 with COVID-19, enrolled during active disease. The conserved cysteine and the conserved F or W are not part of the CDR3 here. A D gene is named only where the DNA matches it firmly. Expanded clones are given a class, and other clones once, few, many or no size at all.

v_call	d_call	j_call	clone_size	cdr3_aa
TRBV14	NA	TRBJ2-7	NA	ASSQGRGYTYEQY
TRBV28	NA	TRBJ2-5	NA	ASSPQGRETQY
TRBV28	TRBD1	TRBJ1-6	NA	ASSKPGQLNSPLH
TRBV5-1	TRBD2	TRBJ2-3	NA	ASSAGISGSTDTQY
TRBV9	TRBD2	TRBJ2-2	once	ASSVPGGMDTGELF
TRBV28	NA	TRBJ2-7	NA	ASSLEVPHEQY
TRBV6-5	NA	TRBJ2-1	NA	ASSPVNEQF
TRBV20-1	NA	TRBJ1-1	few	SASWGGTEAF
TRBV12-3/TRBV12-4	TRBD1	TRBJ1-5	NA	ASSLTGNQPQH
TRBV7-2	NA	TRBJ2-7	NA	ASSRTLTYEQY
TRBV20-1	TRBD1	TRBJ1-2	NA	SPDRDGYT
TRBV28	NA	TRBJ2-7	NA	ASSFGPGQPSRGDYEQY
TRBV5-4	TRBD2	TRBJ2-4	NA	ASSLIGLAGGAKNIQY
TRBV18	TRBD1	TRBJ1-2	NA	ASSPRDRVYGYT
TRBV29-1	NA	TRBJ2-1	NA	SSKSGLMYNEQF
TRBV4-1	NA	TRBJ2-7	NA	ASSPSPGNYEQY
TRBV6-6	NA	TRBJ2-5	NA	ASSRKGLETQY
TRBV29-1	TRBD1	TRBJ2-2	NA	SGQGARTGELF
TRBV6-2/TRBV6-3	TRBD1	TRBJ2-1	NA	ASSPLSRDRTNEQF
TRBV6-5	TRBD1	TRBJ2-7	NA	ATWDSLREQY
TRBV6-1	NA	TRBJ1-6	NA	ASSEGGRPLH
TRBV7-8	NA	TRBJ2-2	once	ASSPVLVMAGELF
TRBV5-1	TRBD2	TRBJ2-1	NA	ASSLGAGYYNEQF
TRBV11-2	NA	TRBJ1-5	NA	ASSLARGSNQPQH
TRBV7-2	NA	TRBJ2-1	once	ASSLTGGKGEQF
TRBV5-4	TRBD1	TRBJ2-1	NA	ASSLWTGAYNEQF
TRBV13	NA	TRBJ1-1	NA	ASSLEHENTEAF
TRBV6-2/TRBV6-3	NA	TRBJ2-4	NA	ASSNRGSLKNIQY
TRBV10-1	TRBD2	TRBJ2-3	once	ASSGRSGSRVTDTQY
TRBV11-3	NA	TRBJ2-3	NA	ASSDRTVVSDTQY
TRBV5-1	TRBD1	TRBJ2-7	NA	ASSSTGAPSYEQY
TRBV2	TRBD2	TRBJ2-5	NA	ASSTSAQETQY
TRBV30	TRBD1	TRBJ2-3	NA	AWRRDSLDTQY
TRBV7-2	NA	TRBJ1-4	NA	ASSSRGASEKLF